Following are 13 T cell receptor beta chains from one sample sequenced in a study of blood T cells in healthy people across ages. PCR was performed a second time for about 7 to 11 cycles using a sample-barcoded 5' primer and a J-beta primer mix. TCRdb itself ran the 5' RACE reads through MiXCR, one entry per CDR3 protein. The sample consists of 850,000 to 1,100,000 distinct CDR3 sequences, roughly two fifths of them appearing once. Material for sequencing was blood. The source of these receptors is a man in his late teens or twenties in good health.

Only a few counts were recorded for this clonotype. The gene calls are TRBV20-1 and TRBJ2-3, with D tentatively TRBD1 (6 bases). With 5 bases removed from V and 0 bases from J, the gap between germline ends came to 9 bases. The CDR3 sequence is 13 residues long. Germline CDR1 DFQATT, CDR2 SNEGSKA (reference sequence). This CDR3 reads CSARDTSTDTQYF. The CDR3 DNA reads as TGCAGTGCTCGGGACACCAGCACAGATACGCAGTATTTT.

The chain joins TRBV20-1 to TRBJ2-2; the D gene is possibly TRBD2 (5 bases). Germline V gene lookup returns CDR1 DFQATT and CDR2 SNEGSKA (reference sequence). V gave up 6 bases and J gave up 2 bases, with 16 bases separating them. The length of the CDR3 is 15 residues. The CDR3 bases are TGCAGTGCCGACCCCGGGGTTTCAAACACCGGGGAGCTGTTTTTT. Its translation: CSADPGVSNTGELFF.

The CDR3 sequence: CASSDQAGSASGAFF. CDR3 DNA: TGTGCCAGCAGTGACCAAGCAGGGTCCGCTTCGGGAGCTTTCTTT. J is TRBJ1-1 and V is TRBV25-1; a weak D match, TRBD1 (5 bases). The CDR3 is made up of 15 amino acids. The germline gives CDR1 MGHDK, CDR2 SYGVNS. V lost 3 bases and J lost 10, with 21 bases in between.

V gene TRBV4-3 combines with J gene TRBJ2-2; tentative D call: TRBD1 (5 bases). In germline, CDR1 is LGHNA, CDR2 YSLEER. This CDR3 contains 16 residues. Between the trimmed V and J ends, which lost 0 bases and 3 bases, there was a span of 11 bases. The DNA of the CDR3 is TGCGCCAGCAGCCAAGATCTAGGGGTCGACACCGGGGAGCTGTTTTTT. Its translation: CASSQDLGVDTGELFF.

The rearrangement joins TRBV15 to TRBJ1-2; TRBD1 is a possible D gene (5 bases). The CDR3 spans 13 residues. Germline assignment: CDR1 LNHNV and CDR2 YYDKDF (reference sequence). The ends were cut back, 3 bases at V and 12 bases at J, with 17 bases in the middle. The CDR3 reads CATSSQDTGADTF. The DNA of the CDR3 is TGTGCCACCAGCAGTCAGGATACAGGCGCCGACACCTTC.

This clonotype was recorded only once. The chain carries TRBV27 and TRBJ1-1; maybe TRBD1 (5 bases). CDR1 is MNHEY and CDR2 is SMNVEV in the germline V gene (reference sequence). V was shortened by 3 bases and J by 3 bases, with 14 bases between the two germline ends. This CDR3 comprises 15 residues. DNA for the CDR3: TGTGCCAGCAGTTTCTCCGACAGAGCTTACACTGAAGCTTTCTTT. Translation: CASSFSDRAYTEAFF.

Remarks on this clonotype: A read error may account for a junction end that differs from germline. The chain carries TRBV25-1 and TRBJ1-2, with D uncertain. The V gene's germline CDR1 is MGHDK and CDR2 SYGVNS. The CDR3 spans 13 residues. The CDR3 sequence is CACGSGIYYGYTF. In DNA, the CDR3 is TGCGCCTGCGGCTCGGGGATCTACTATGGCTACACCTTC.

V usage is TRBV7-2 and J usage is TRBJ2-1, with no clear D. The CDR3 has 11 amino acids. V dropped 5 bases and J dropped 9 bases, with 8 bases sitting between them. The germline V gene has CDR1 SGHTA and CDR2 FQGNSA. This chain's CDR3 is CASSLMIEQFF. In DNA form, the CDR3 reads TGTGCCAGCAGCCTAATGATTGAGCAGTTCTTC.

The chain has TRBV3-1 and TRBJ1-1, with 7 bases identical to TRBD1. Germline V lookup: CDR1 LGHDT, CDR2 YNNKEL (reference sequence). V lost 6 bases to trimming and J lost 4 bases; unmatched junction nucleotides: 8. This CDR3 has 14 residues. The CDR3 protein is CASRAEGAGTEAFF. The CDR3 DNA sequence: TGTGCCAGCAGAGCGGAGGGGGCCGGCACTGAAGCTTTCTTT.

This clonotype came up a few times. The rearrangement joins TRBV30 to TRBJ2-2; D gene ambiguous. The CDR3 length is 12 residues. The V gene lost 2 bases and the J gene lost 7 bases, with 8 bases spanning the gap. CDR1 and CDR2 from the germline V gene are GTSNPN and SVGIG (reference sequence). CDR3 DNA sequence: TGTGCCTGGAGTAATTACAGCGGGGAGCTGTTTTTT. As protein: CAWSNYSGELFF.

This clonotype was counted between two and nine times. The CDR3 sequence is CASSSQEWGSYNEQFF. CDR3 DNA: TGTGCCAGCAGCTCACAGGAGTGGGGATCCTACAATGAGCAGTTCTTC. The rearrangement joins TRBV11-2 to TRBJ2-1; TRBD1 is a possible D gene (5 bases). Trimming took off 4 bases at V and 1 base at J, with 14 bases between the two ends. Per germline, CDR1 SGHAT and CDR2 FQNNGV. The CDR3 extends over 16 amino acids.

This clonotype has more than one count but fewer than ten. The DNA for the CDR3 is TGTGCCAGCAGTCCCTGGGGGACCCAATCCAATGAGCAGTTCTTC. Protein sequence: CASSPWGTQSNEQFF. V gene TRBV12-3 or TRBV12-4 combines with J gene TRBJ2-1; D tentatively reads TRBD1 or TRBD2 (5 bases each). The CDR3 totals 15 residues. V was clipped by 5 bases and J by 6 bases, with 17 bases between them.

CDR3 sequence reads: CSALGAADGELFF. As DNA, the CDR3 is TGCAGTGCCCTGGGTGCGGCTGACGGGGAGCTGTTTTTT. The chain recombines TRBV20-1 with TRBJ2-2; D uncertain. The CDR3 runs 13 residues. Trimming took 6 bases from V and 7 from J, leaving 15 bases between them. Germline values: CDR1 DFQATT, CDR2 SNEGSKA (reference sequence).